Each of the 25 T cell receptor beta chains below was sequenced from the same sample in a study of blood T cell repertoires in COVID-19. The assay was immunoSEQ multiplex PCR, and TCRdb's table has in-frame clones only and misses some. The sample holds 150,000 or so clones, around 79% seen once. Specimen: peripheral blood. The receptors were gathered from an elderly man with acute or convalescent COVID-19.

The genes are TRBV7-2 and TRBJ1-4, with D unresolved. CDR1 is SGHTA and CDR2 is FQGNSA in the germline V gene. The CDR3 totals 15 residues. Trimming took 1 base from V and 0 from J, leaving 6 bases between them. This chain's CDR3 is CASSLERATNEKLFF. As DNA, the CDR3 is TGTGCCAGCAGCTTAGAGAGGGCAACTAATGAAAAACTGTTTTTT.

The gene calls are TRBV19 and TRBJ2-7; maybe TRBD1 (5 bases). Germline V gene sequence: CDR1 LNHDA, CDR2 SQIVND (reference sequence). The germline V and J ends were trimmed by 3 bases and 2 bases, with 11 bases remaining between them. The CDR3 totals 14 residues. CDR3 nucleotides: TGTGCCAGTAGTATCGTAACAGGACCCTACGAGCAGTACTTC. It is translated as CASSIVTGPYEQYF.

The chain carries TRBV5-4 and TRBJ1-3; 7 bases line up with TRBD1. This CDR3 has 16 amino acids. CDR1 and CDR2 from the germline V gene are SGHNT and YYREEE (reference sequence). V shed 0 bases, J shed 4 bases, and the junction held 7 bases outside the gene matches. Here the CDR3 reads CASSLDPTGTGNTIYF. CDR3 sequence (DNA): TGTGCCAGCAGCTTGGATCCGACAGGGACGGGAAACACCATATATTTT. Filled out from reference TRBV5-4 and TRBJ1-3, the complete variable domain reads ETGVTQSPTHLIKTRGQQVTLRCSSQSGHNTVSWYQQALGQGPQFIFQYYREEENGRGNFPPRFSGLQFPNYSSELNVNALELDDSALYLCASSLDPTGTGNTIYFGEGSWLTVV.

This clone is a singleton in its sample. The chain has TRBV5-1 and TRBJ2-3, with 16 bases aligning to TRBD2. This CDR3 comprises 18 residues. Germline V gene lookup returns CDR1 SGHRS and CDR2 YFSETQ. V lost 1 base and J lost 6; bases outside the gene matches: 8. In DNA, the CDR3 is TGCGCCAGCAGCTTGACCGGGACTAGCGGGGGGGCAGCGGATACGCAGTATTTT. As protein: CASSLTGTSGGAADTQYF.

This clone was picked up one time. The CDR3 DNA reads as TGTGCCAGCATACCAGGGTTGGACACTGAAGCTTTCTTT. It encodes CASIPGLDTEAFF. This rearrangement joins TRBV2 to TRBJ1-1; weak D call: TRBD1 (5 bases). Trimming took off 7 bases at V and 3 bases at J, with 12 bases between the two ends. This CDR3 is built from 13 residues. CDR1 is SNHLY, CDR2 FYNNEI, per germline.

The genes are TRBV6-5 and TRBJ1-1; D gene unclear. V lost 10 bases, J lost 1 base, and 13 bases lay in between. CDR1 is MNHEY, CDR2 SVGAGI, per germline. CDR3 length: 13 amino acids. The CDR3 DNA is TGTGCCACCCGACGGGTCCCGAACACTGAAGCTTTCTTT. Translated: CATRRVPNTEAFF.

The J gene is TRBJ2-7, the V gene TRBV7-2; weak D call: TRBD1 (7 bases). Trimming pared 3 bases from V and 5 bases from J, leaving 14 bases between. The CDR3 consists of 14 residues. Germline-derived CDR1 and CDR2 are SGHTA and FQGNSA. The CDR3 sequence: CASSLEGRGDEQYF. The CDR3 DNA reads as TGTGCCAGCAGCTTGGAGGGCAGGGGGGACGAGCAGTACTTC.

The rearrangement joins TRBV7-2 to TRBJ1-1; D is undetermined. CDR1 SGHTA and CDR2 FQGNSA come from the germline V gene. V dropped 1 base and J dropped 3 bases, with 6 bases sitting between them. The CDR3 has 13 amino acids. CDR3 protein: CASSLDADTEAFF. CDR3 in DNA: TGTGCCAGCAGCTTAGACGCAGACACTGAAGCTTTCTTT.

This clone occurred once. This chain uses TRBV3-1 (or the pseudogene TRBV3-2) with TRBJ2-6, with 9 nucleotides matching TRBD1. The CDR3 covers 18 residues. Germline V CDR1 and CDR2: LGHDT, YNNKEL (reference sequence). V lost 0 bases and J lost 4; bases outside the gene matches: 7. The CDR3 loop is CASSQEGTGTNGANVLTF. The CDR3 bases are TGTGCCAGCAGCCAAGAGGGGACAGGGACTAACGGGGCCAACGTCCTGACTTTC.

V usage is TRBV7-8 and J usage is TRBJ1-5; TRBD1 agrees at 7 bases. After removal of 1 base from V and 7 bases from J, the junction contained 4 bases not matched to a gene. Germline V lookup: CDR1 SGHVS, CDR2 FQNEAQ. CDR3 length: 14 residues. The CDR3 sequence is CASSLDRGPQPQHF. CDR3 nucleotides: TGTGCCAGCAGCTTAGATAGGGGGCCGCAGCCCCAGCATTTT.

The chain has TRBV9 and TRBJ2-5, with D perhaps TRBD1 (6 bases). The CDR3 is made up of 15 amino acids. Germline V lookup: CDR1 SGDLS, CDR2 YYNGEE. Between the trimmed V and J ends, which lost 0 bases and 5 bases, there was a span of 14 bases. CDR3 nucleotide sequence: TGTGCCAGCAGCGTAGCTCAGGGGCGAGGGGAGACCCAGTACTTC. This codes for CASSVAQGRGETQYF.

This CDR3 reads CASSVAPGRTDTQYF. CDR3 nucleotides: TGTGCCAGCAGCGTAGCGCCAGGCCGCACAGATACGCAGTATTTT. The rearrangement joins TRBV9 to TRBJ2-3; D is undetermined. CDR1 SGDLS and CDR2 YYNGEE come from the germline V gene. Between the trimmed V and J ends, which lost 0 bases and 1 base, there was a span of 9 bases. This CDR3 comprises 15 residues. The variable domain in full, with the rest retrieved from reference TRBV9 and TRBJ2-3, is DSGVTQTPKHLITATGQRVTLRCSPRSGDLSVYWYQQSLDQGLQFLIQYYNGEERAKGNILERFSAQQFPDLHSELNLSSLELGDSALYFCASSVAPGRTDTQYFGPGTRLTVL.

The rearrangement links TRBV10-1 to TRBJ2-5; D remains ambiguous. The germline CDR1 and CDR2 sequences are WNHNN and SYGVQD (reference sequence). The CDR3 spans 13 residues. V was shortened by 3 bases and J by 2 bases, with 7 bases between the two germline ends. For the CDR3, the DNA is TGCGCCAGCAGTGAACGGGTTCAAGAGACCCAGTACTTC. Amino acid sequence: CASSERVQETQYF.

DNA for the CDR3: TGTGCCAGCAGGTCAGGGGAGGGGGGCAATCAGCCCCAGCATTTT. Its translation is CASRSGEGGNQPQHF. V and J are TRBV6-5 and TRBJ1-5; possible D gene TRBD1, 6 bases. CDR3 length: 15 amino acids. The germline gives CDR1 MNHEY, CDR2 SVGAGI. Trimming shortened V by 6 bases and J by 2 bases, and 14 bases separated the two germline ends.

This chain links TRBV5-5 with TRBJ2-7; TRBD2 might be the D (6 bases). Germline CDR1 SGHKS, CDR2 YYEKEE (reference sequence). The ends were cut back, 0 bases at V and 4 bases at J, with 14 bases in the middle. This CDR3 region has 15 residues. DNA for the CDR3: TGTGCCAGCAGCTTGGAACTAGCAGGCAATTACGAGCAGTACGTC. Residues: CASSLELAGNYEQYV.

This clone was observed once. The chain combines TRBV6-2 or TRBV6-3 with TRBJ1-1, with a possible D match to TRBD1 (5 bases). Germline V gene data show CDR1 as MNHEY and CDR2 as SVGEGT. The CDR3 spans 19 residues. Trimming pared 5 bases from V and 7 bases from J, leaving 32 bases between. This chain's CDR3 is CASSKMTHAWARDSFEAFF. CDR3 bases: TGTGCCAGCAGTAAGATGACGCACGCCTGGGCCAGGGACTCTTTTGAAGCTTTCTTT.

This clone was detected only a few times. The J gene is TRBJ2-5, the V gene TRBV10-1; 7 nucleotides match TRBD2. CDR1 and CDR2 (germline): WNHNN, SYGVQD (reference sequence). The CDR3 is 15 residues long. Trimming cost V 3 bases and J 2 bases; bases outside gene matches: 6. The CDR3 coding sequence is TGCGCCAGCAGTGACCGGGGAGCGGGACAAGAGACCCAGTACTTC. Its protein is CASSDRGAGQETQYF.

V usage is TRBV2 and J usage is TRBJ2-3; TRBD2 matches 14 bases. This CDR3 region has 16 residues. Germline V gene sequence: CDR1 SNHLY, CDR2 FYNNEI. The V gene end was trimmed by 8 bases and the J gene end by 4 bases; junction bases not matched to a gene: 8. CDR3 DNA sequence: TGTGCCAGCCGTCCCGGGACTAGCGGGGGTTCAGATACGCAGTATTTT. Translating it yields CASRPGTSGGSDTQYF.

The J gene is TRBJ2-7, the V gene TRBV28; 7 bases fit TRBD1. Germline CDR1 reads MDHEN; CDR2 reads SYDVKM. The V and J ends lost 6 bases and 2 bases, in that order; junction bases with no gene match: 4. This CDR3 is built from 13 residues. The DNA for the CDR3 is TGTGCCAGCAGACCTACAGGGGCCTACGAGCAGTACGTC. Protein: CASRPTGAYEQYV.

The chain uses TRBV6-5 and TRBJ2-5; D is possibly TRBD1 (6 bases). The CDR3 is made up of 14 amino acids. Germline CDR1 and CDR2: MNHEY and SVGAGI. V was shortened by 6 bases and J by 7 bases, with 18 bases between the two germline ends. CDR3: CASSPSDRSGTQYF. Here the CDR3 DNA reads TGTGCCAGCAGCCCCTCAGACAGGTCGGGGACCCAGTACTTC.

The table lists this clone with a few counts. The chain couples TRBV7-9 to TRBJ2-1; D is ambiguous. The CDR3 loop spans 15 amino acids. Germline V gives CDR1 SEHNR, CDR2 FQNEAQ (reference sequence). The ends were cut back, 0 bases at V and 4 bases at J, with 10 bases in the middle. The chain's CDR3 is CASSLASLQYNEQFF. The DNA of the CDR3 is TGTGCCAGCAGCTTAGCGAGTTTACAGTACAATGAGCAGTTCTTC.

The chain employs TRBV6-2 or TRBV6-3 and TRBJ2-6; 13 positions match TRBD2. V was pared by 5 bases and J by 0 bases, with 4 bases of the junction left unmatched. The CDR3 is 18 amino acids. The germline gives CDR1 MNHEY, CDR2 SVGEGT. CDR3 sequence (DNA): TGTGCCAGCAGTCCCGGACTAGCGGGGGACTCTGGGGCCAACGTCCTGACTTTC. Translated: CASSPGLAGDSGANVLTF.

This sequence joins TRBV6-2 or TRBV6-3 and TRBJ2-7; 10 bases agree with TRBD1. CDR1 is MNHEY, CDR2 SVGEGT, per germline. The V gene end was trimmed by 5 bases and the J gene end by 5 bases; junction bases not matched to a gene: 9. The CDR3 loop spans 15 amino acids. CDR3 amino acids: CASSTRTGTGDEQYV. The CDR3 DNA sequence: TGTGCCAGCAGTACGCGAACCGGGACAGGGGACGAGCAGTACGTC.

This clone was seen at least ten times. This sequence joins TRBV3-1 (or the pseudogene TRBV3-2) and TRBJ1-1, with TRBD1 matching 7 bases. Germline values: CDR1 LGHDT, CDR2 YNNKEL (reference sequence). The CDR3 is 13 amino acids. With 10 bases clipped from V and 2 bases from J, the junction kept 7 bases outside the gene matches. The CDR3 sequence: CATGDRINTEAFF. For the CDR3, the DNA is TGTGCCACCGGGGACAGAATAAACACTGAAGCTTTCTTT.

V is TRBV25-1 and J is TRBJ1-2, with D uncertain. The CDR3 has 14 residues. Germline CDR1 MGHDK, CDR2 SYGVNS. Trimming left V 1 base short and J 8 bases short, with 14 bases between. In DNA form, the CDR3 reads TGTGCCAGCAGTGAATCCGACCCTGTCAGGGGCTACACCTTC. Protein sequence: CASSESDPVRGYTF.